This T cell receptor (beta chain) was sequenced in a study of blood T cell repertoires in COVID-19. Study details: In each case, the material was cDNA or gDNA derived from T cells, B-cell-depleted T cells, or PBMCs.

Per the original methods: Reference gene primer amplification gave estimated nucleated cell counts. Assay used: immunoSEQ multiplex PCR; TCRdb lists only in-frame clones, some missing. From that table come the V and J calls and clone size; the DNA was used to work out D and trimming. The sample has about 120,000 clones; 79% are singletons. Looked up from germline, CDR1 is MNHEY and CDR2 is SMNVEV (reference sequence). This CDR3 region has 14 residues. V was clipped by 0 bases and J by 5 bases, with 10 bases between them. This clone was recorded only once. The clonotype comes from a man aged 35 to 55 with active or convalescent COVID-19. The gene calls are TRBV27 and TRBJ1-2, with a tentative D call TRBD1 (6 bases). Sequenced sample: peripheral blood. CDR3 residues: CASSLSIGGYGYTF. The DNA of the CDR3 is TGTGCCAGCAGTTTATCGATAGGGGGATATGGCTACACCTTC.